This TCR beta chain was retrieved from a study of control samples from healthy donors and cancer patients. Generated by immunoSEQ multiplex PCR, the TCRdb table keeps only in-frame clones and is missing some. The sample features under 200,000 clones, with around 2% in its top ten. The TCR comes from a woman aged 30 to 39 in good health. What was sequenced was blood.

The CDR3 DNA sequence: TGTGCCAGCAGATTTACCGCAGGGAGCACAGATACGCAGTATTTT. Translated, it gives CASRFTAGSTDTQYF. This chain links TRBV27 with TRBJ2-3; TRBD1 is a possible D gene (5 bases). The CDR3 has 15 residues. The germline CDR1 and CDR2 sequences are MNHEY and SMNVEV (reference sequence). Deletions cut 6 bases from V and 0 bases from J, with 13 bases between.